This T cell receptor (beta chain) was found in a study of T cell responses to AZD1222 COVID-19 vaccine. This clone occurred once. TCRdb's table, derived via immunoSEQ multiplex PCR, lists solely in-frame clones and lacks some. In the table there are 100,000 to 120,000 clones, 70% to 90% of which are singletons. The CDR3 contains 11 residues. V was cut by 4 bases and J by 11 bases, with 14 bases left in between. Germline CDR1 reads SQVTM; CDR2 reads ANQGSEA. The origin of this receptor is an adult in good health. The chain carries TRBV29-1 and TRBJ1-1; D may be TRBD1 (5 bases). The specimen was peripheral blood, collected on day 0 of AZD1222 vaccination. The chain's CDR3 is CSVGAVREAFF. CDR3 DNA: TGCAGCGTTGGGGCCGTCAGGGAGGCTTTCTTT.